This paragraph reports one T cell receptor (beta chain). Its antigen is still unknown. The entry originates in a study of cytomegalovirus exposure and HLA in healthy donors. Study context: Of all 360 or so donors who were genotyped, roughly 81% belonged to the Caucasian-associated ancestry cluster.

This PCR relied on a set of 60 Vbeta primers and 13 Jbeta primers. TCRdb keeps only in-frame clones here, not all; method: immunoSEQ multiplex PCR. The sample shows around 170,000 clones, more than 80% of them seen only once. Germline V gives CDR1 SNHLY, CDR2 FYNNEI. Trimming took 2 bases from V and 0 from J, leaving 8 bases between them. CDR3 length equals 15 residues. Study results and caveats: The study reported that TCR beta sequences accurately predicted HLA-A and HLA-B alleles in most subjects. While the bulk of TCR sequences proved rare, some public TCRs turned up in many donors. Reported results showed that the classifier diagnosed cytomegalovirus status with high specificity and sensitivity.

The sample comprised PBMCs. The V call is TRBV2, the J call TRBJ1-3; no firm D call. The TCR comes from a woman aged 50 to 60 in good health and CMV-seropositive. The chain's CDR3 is CASSEMVSSGNTIYF. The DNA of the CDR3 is TGTGCCAGCAGTGAAATGGTGAGCTCTGGAAACACCATATATTTT.